The rows below give T cell receptor beta chains drawn from one sample of a study of vaccination and CD4 T cells after COVID-19. Their recognized antigens are unknown. MiXCR, run by TCRdb on the PCR reads, gives a single entry per CDR3 protein. The sample carries about 21,000 distinct CDR3 sequences, 40% recorded once. This specimen was CD4+ T cells from blood, cultured in vitro, taken after SARS-CoV-2 vaccination. The origin of the receptors is a human donor who had recovered from COVID-19. Both conserved end residues are part of each CDR3. Fields, in order: J gene, CDR3 length, D gene, V gene, CDR3 protein. D genes are given only for firm matches.

j_gene: TRBJ2-6
len: 13
d_gene: .
v_gene: TRBV7-3
CDR3aa: CASSLTPSYVLTF

j_gene: TRBJ1-6
len: 16
d_gene: TRBD1
v_gene: TRBV19
CDR3aa: CASSSTGTGGDSPLHF

j_gene: TRBJ1-1
len: 17
d_gene: TRBD1
v_gene: TRBV25-1
CDR3aa: CASSSGGAIRRDTEAFF

j_gene: TRBJ2-3
len: 18
d_gene: .
v_gene: TRBV7-2
CDR3aa: CASSSPSTSQGGSDTQYF

j_gene: TRBJ1-5
len: 15
d_gene: .
v_gene: TRBV19
CDR3aa: CASSIGRGSNQPQHF

j_gene: TRBJ2-7
len: 18
d_gene: .
v_gene: TRBV4-1
CDR3aa: CASSQDRGTQRAGDEQYF

j_gene: TRBJ1-3
len: 16
d_gene: .
v_gene: TRBV7-8
CDR3aa: CASSLARRDSGNTIYF

j_gene: TRBJ2-5
len: 15
d_gene: TRBD2
v_gene: TRBV15
CDR3aa: CATSPNLAGVETQYF

j_gene: TRBJ2-2
len: 13
d_gene: .
v_gene: TRBV12-3/TRBV12-4
CDR3aa: CASSLANTGELFF

j_gene: TRBJ2-7
len: 14
d_gene: .
v_gene: TRBV12-3/TRBV12-4
CDR3aa: CASSSSWGKREQYF

j_gene: TRBJ1-2
len: 14
d_gene: TRBD1
v_gene: TRBV28
CDR3aa: CASSLRQGNYGYTF

j_gene: TRBJ2-7
len: 13
d_gene: TRBD1
v_gene: TRBV2
CDR3aa: CASSVRQGMEQYF

j_gene: TRBJ1-5
len: 12
d_gene: .
v_gene: TRBV12-3/TRBV12-4
CDR3aa: CASSFGQQPQHF

j_gene: TRBJ2-5
len: 14
d_gene: .
v_gene: TRBV5-1
CDR3aa: CASSWGRNQETQYF

j_gene: TRBJ2-5
len: 11
d_gene: .
v_gene: TRBV18
CDR3aa: CASSPQETQYF

j_gene: TRBJ2-1
len: 16
d_gene: .
v_gene: TRBV7-8
CDR3aa: CASSLFIGRDYNEQFF

j_gene: TRBJ1-1
len: 14
d_gene: .
v_gene: TRBV7-3
CDR3aa: CASSAGPMNTEAFF

j_gene: TRBJ1-5
len: 13
d_gene: .
v_gene: TRBV20-1
CDR3aa: CSAIRANNQPQHF

j_gene: TRBJ1-5
len: 16
d_gene: TRBD1
v_gene: TRBV5-6
CDR3aa: CASSLSSRGRAQPQHF

j_gene: TRBJ1-2
len: 12
d_gene: .
v_gene: TRBV6-1
CDR3aa: CASSPVGYGYTF

j_gene: TRBJ1-6
len: 14
d_gene: .
v_gene: TRBV20-1
CDR3aa: CSARVGLGASPLHF

j_gene: TRBJ2-3
len: 15
d_gene: .
v_gene: TRBV5-5
CDR3aa: CASSLKLRGGDTQYF

j_gene: TRBJ2-3
len: 15
d_gene: TRBD2
v_gene: TRBV10-3
CDR3aa: CAIGRERLDGGTQYF

j_gene: TRBJ2-5
len: 18
d_gene: TRBD2
v_gene: TRBV20-1
CDR3aa: CSAETPGLAGDSQETQYF

j_gene: TRBJ1-5
len: 12
d_gene: .
v_gene: TRBV19
CDR3aa: CASNRVGEPQHF

j_gene: TRBJ1-4
len: 15
d_gene: .
v_gene: TRBV20-1
CDR3aa: CSANHGQGSSEKLFF

j_gene: TRBJ1-5
len: 12
d_gene: .
v_gene: TRBV20-1
CDR3aa: CSVGETNQPQHF

j_gene: TRBJ1-4
len: 15
d_gene: .
v_gene: TRBV20-1
CDR3aa: CSAMRGAGQNEKLFF

j_gene: TRBJ1-5
len: 15
d_gene: TRBD1
v_gene: TRBV27
CDR3aa: CASRIRQGANQPQHF

j_gene: TRBJ1-2
len: 15
d_gene: .
v_gene: TRBV5-4
CDR3aa: CASSGAIGYREGYTF

j_gene: TRBJ1-6
len: 15
d_gene: .
v_gene: TRBV10-3
CDR3aa: CAISANEQTNSPLHF

j_gene: TRBJ2-7
len: 14
d_gene: .
v_gene: TRBV6-1
CDR3aa: CASSRLTRYYEQYF

j_gene: TRBJ1-4
len: 15
d_gene: TRBD1
v_gene: TRBV6-1
CDR3aa: CASSPNQGANEKLFF

j_gene: TRBJ1-5
len: 14
d_gene: .
v_gene: TRBV7-9
CDR3aa: CASSGLQDNQPQHF

j_gene: TRBJ1-5
len: 16
d_gene: TRBD1
v_gene: TRBV27
CDR3aa: CASSPYWDRGNQPRHF

j_gene: TRBJ2-7
len: 17
d_gene: .
v_gene: TRBV7-9
CDR3aa: CASSLGVGGGVSYEQYF

j_gene: TRBJ2-1
len: 15
d_gene: TRBD2
v_gene: TRBV10-3
CDR3aa: CAISALAGGPNEQFF